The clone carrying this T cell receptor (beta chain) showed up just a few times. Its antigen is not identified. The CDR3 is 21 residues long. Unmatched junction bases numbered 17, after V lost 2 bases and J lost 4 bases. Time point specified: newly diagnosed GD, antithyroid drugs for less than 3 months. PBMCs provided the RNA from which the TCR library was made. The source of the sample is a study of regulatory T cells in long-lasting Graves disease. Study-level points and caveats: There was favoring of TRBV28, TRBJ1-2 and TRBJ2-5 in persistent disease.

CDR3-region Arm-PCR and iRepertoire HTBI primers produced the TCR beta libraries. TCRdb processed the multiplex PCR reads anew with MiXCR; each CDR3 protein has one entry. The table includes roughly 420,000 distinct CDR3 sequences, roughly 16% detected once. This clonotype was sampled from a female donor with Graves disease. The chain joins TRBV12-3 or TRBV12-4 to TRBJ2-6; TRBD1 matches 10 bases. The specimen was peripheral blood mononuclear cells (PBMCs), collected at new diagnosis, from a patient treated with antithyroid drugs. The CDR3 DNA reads TGTGCCAGCAGTTTATGGCCCCCACCGGGGGACAGGGGATCAGGGGCCAACGTCCTGACTTTC. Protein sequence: CASSLWPPPGDRGSGANVLTF.